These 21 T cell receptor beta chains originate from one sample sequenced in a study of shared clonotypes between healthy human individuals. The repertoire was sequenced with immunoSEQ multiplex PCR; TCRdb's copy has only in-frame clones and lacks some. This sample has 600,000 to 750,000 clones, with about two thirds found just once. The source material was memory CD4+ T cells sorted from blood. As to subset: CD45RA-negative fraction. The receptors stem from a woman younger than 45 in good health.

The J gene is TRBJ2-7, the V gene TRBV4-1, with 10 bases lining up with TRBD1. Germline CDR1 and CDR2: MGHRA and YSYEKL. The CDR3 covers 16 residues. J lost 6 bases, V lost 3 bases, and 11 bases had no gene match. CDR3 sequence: CASSHPPGQGLSEQYF. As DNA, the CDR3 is TGCGCCAGCAGCCACCCTCCGGGACAGGGGCTTTCCGAGCAGTACTTC.

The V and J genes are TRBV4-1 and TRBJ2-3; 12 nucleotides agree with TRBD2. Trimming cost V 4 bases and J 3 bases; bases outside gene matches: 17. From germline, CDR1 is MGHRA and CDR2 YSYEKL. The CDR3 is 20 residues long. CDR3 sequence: CASSRPRLLAGGPTTDTQYF. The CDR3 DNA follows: TGCGCCAGCAGCCGGCCAAGGCTACTAGCGGGAGGACCCACGACAGATACGCAGTATTTT.

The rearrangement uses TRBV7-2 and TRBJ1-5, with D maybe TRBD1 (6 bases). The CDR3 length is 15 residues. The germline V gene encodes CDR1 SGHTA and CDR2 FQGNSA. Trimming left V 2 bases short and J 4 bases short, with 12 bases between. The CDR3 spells CASSLSQGQNQPQHF. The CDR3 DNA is TGTGCCAGCAGCTTATCCCAGGGGCAGAATCAGCCCCAGCATTTT. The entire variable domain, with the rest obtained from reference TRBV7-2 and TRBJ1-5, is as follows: GAGVSQSPSNKVTEKGKDVELRCDPISGHTALYWYRQSLGQGLEFLIYFQGNSAPDKSGLPSDRFSAERTGGSVSTLTIQRTQQEDSAVYLCASSLSQGQNQPQHFGDGTRLSIL.

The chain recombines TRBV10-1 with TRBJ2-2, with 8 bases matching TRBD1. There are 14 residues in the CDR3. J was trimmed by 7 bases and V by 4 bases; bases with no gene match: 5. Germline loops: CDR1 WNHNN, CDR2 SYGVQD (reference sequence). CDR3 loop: CASSGAGGGGELFF. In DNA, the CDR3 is TGCGCCAGCAGTGGAGCAGGGGGCGGCGGGGAGCTGTTTTTT.

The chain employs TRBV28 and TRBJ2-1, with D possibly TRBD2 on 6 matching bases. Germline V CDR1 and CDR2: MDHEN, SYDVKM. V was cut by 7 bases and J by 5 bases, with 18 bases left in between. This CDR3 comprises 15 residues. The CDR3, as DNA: TGTGCCAGCACCCGGGCGGGGCCTAAGCACAATGAGCAGTTCTTC. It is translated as CASTRAGPKHNEQFF.

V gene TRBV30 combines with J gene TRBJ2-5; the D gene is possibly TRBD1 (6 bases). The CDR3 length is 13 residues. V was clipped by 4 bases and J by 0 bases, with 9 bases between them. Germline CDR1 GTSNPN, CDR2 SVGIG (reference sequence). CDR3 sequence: CAWTQGYQETQYF. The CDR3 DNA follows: TGTGCCTGGACTCAGGGGTACCAAGAGACCCAGTACTTC.

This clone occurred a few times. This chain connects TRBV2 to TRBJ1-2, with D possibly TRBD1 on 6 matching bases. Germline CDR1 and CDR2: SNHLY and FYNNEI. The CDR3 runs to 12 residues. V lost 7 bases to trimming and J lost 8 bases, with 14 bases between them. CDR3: CASNQGRGGYTF. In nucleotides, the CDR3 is TGTGCCAGCAATCAGGGGCGAGGAGGCTACACCTTC.

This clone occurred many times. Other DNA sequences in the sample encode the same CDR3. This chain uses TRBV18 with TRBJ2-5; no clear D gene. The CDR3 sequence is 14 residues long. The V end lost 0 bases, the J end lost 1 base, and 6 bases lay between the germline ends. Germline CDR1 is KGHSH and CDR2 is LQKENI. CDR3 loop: CASSPPHGQETQYF. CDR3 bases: TGTGCCAGCTCACCACCTCATGGCCAAGAGACCCAGTACTTC.

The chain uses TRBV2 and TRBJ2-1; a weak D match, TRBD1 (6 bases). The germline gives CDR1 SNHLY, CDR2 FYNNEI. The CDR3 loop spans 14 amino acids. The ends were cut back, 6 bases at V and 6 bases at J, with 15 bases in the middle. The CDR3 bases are TGTGCCAGCAGGAGATTTATAGGGGGCAATGAGCAGTTCTTC. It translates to CASRRFIGGNEQFF.

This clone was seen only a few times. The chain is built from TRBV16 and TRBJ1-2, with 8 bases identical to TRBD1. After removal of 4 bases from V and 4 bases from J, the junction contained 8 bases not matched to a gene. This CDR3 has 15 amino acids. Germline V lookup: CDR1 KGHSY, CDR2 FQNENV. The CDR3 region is CASSRPGQVFYGYTF. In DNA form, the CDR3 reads TGTGCCAGCAGCCGCCCGGGACAGGTGTTCTATGGCTACACCTTC.

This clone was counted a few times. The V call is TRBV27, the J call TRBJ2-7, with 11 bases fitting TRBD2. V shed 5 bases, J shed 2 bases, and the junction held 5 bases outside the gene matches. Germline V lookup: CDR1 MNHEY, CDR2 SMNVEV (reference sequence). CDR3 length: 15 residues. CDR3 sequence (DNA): TGTGCCAGCAGTCGCACTAGCGGGGGTACCTACGAGCAGTACTTC. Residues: CASSRTSGGTYEQYF.

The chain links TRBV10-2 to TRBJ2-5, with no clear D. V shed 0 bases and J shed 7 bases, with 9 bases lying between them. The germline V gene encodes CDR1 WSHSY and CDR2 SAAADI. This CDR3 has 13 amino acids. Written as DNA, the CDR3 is TGCGCCAGCAGTGAGTCGAGGTGGGGGACCCAGTACTTC. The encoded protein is CASSESRWGTQYF.

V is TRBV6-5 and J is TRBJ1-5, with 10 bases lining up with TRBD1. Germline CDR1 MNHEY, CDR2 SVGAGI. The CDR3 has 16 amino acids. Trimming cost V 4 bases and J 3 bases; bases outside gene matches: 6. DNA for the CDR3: TGTGCCAGCAGTTCTCGGACAGGGGGTAACAATCAGCCCCAGCATTTT. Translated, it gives CASSSRTGGNNQPQHF.

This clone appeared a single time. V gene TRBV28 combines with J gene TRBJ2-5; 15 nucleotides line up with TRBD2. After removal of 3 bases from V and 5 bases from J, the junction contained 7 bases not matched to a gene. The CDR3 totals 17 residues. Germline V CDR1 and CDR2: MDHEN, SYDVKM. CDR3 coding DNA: TGTGCCAGCAGTTTGGGACTAGCGGGAGGAGGATCGGAGACCCAGTACTTC. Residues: CASSLGLAGGGSETQYF.

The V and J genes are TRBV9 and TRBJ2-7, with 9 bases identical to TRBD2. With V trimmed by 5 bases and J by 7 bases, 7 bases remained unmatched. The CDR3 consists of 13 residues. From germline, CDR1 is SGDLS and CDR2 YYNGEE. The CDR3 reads CASRTSGRKEQYF. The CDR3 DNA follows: TGTGCCAGCAGGACTAGCGGCAGGAAGGAGCAGTACTTC. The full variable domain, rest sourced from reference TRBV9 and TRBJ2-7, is DSGVTQTPKHLITATGQRVTLRCSPRSGDLSVYWYQQSLDQGLQFLIQYYNGEERAKGNILERFSAQQFPDLHSELNLSSLELGDSALYFCASRTSGRKEQYFGPGTRLTVT.

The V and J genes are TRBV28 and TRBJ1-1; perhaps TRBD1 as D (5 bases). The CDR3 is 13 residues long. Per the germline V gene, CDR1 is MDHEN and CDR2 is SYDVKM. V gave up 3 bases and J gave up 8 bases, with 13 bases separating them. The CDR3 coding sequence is TGTGCCAGCAGTTTGGGAGGGGCGCTAGAAGCTTTCTTT. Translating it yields CASSLGGALEAFF.

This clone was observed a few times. CDR3: CASSQGRVSYEQYF. CDR3 DNA: TGCGCCAGCAGCCAGGGCAGGGTTTCCTACGAGCAGTACTTC. This chain uses TRBV4-1 with TRBJ2-7; weak D call: TRBD1 (5 bases). V dropped 3 bases and J dropped 1 base, with 10 bases sitting between them. In germline, CDR1 is MGHRA, CDR2 YSYEKL. The CDR3 spans 14 residues.

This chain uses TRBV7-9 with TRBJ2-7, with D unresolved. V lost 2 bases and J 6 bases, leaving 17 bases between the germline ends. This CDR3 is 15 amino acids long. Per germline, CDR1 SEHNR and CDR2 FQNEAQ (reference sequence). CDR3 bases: TGTGCCAGCAGCTTAATCGCTACAACTTACTCCGAGCAGTACTTC. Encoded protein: CASSLIATTYSEQYF.

The CDR3 loop is CASSSTGNPSSYNEQFF. In DNA form, the CDR3 reads TGTGCCAGCAGTTCCACAGGGAACCCCAGCTCCTACAATGAGCAGTTCTTC. The chain carries TRBV21-1 and TRBJ2-1; TRBD1, as called in the table, went unchecked against the DNA. TRBV21-1 is deemed a pseudogene. CDR3 length: 17 amino acids.

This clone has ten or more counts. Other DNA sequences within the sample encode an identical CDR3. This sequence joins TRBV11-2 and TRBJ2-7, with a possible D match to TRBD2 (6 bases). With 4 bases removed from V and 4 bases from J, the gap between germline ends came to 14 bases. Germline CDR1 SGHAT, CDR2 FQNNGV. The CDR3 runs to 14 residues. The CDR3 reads CASSSPGDGYEQYF. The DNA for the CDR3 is TGTGCCAGCAGCTCTCCGGGGGACGGATACGAGCAGTACTTC.

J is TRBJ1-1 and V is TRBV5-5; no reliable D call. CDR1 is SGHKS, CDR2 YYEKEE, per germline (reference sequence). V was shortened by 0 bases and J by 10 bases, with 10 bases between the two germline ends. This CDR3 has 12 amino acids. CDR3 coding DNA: TGTGCCAGCAGCTTGGAGGAAGCGGGAGCTTTCTTT. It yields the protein CASSLEEAGAFF.